Following are 30 T cell receptor beta chains from one sample sequenced in a study of cytomegalovirus exposure and HLA in healthy donors. A multiplex PCR was run with 60 Vbeta primers and 13 Jbeta primers. Profiled with immunoSEQ multiplex PCR; TCRdb holds only in-frame clones, not every one. There are approximately 180,000 clones in the sample; 60% to 85% occur only once, and about 2.7% lies in the top ten. The specimen sequenced was PBMCs. The receptors here all came from a male donor in good health and CMV-seronegative.

This clone was observed once. The rearrangement uses TRBV29-1 and TRBJ1-5, with D hard to call. The germline V gene has CDR1 SQVTM and CDR2 ANQGSEA. Trimming took 6 bases from V and 1 from J, leaving 7 bases between them. The CDR3 covers 12 residues. The CDR3 DNA reads TGCAGCGTCTCGGAGAGCAATCAGCCCCAGCATTTT. Translating gives CSVSESNQPQHF.

V and J are TRBV4-1 and TRBJ1-1; TRBD1 matches at 8 bases. The CDR3 is 15 amino acids. The ends lost 5 bases at V and 1 base at J; junction bases unmatched: 6. The V gene's germline CDR1 is MGHRA and CDR2 YSYEKL. CDR3 residues: CASSDTGGGNTEAFF. In DNA form, the CDR3 reads TGCGCCAGCAGCGATACAGGGGGAGGGAACACTGAAGCTTTCTTT.

The chain employs TRBV15 and TRBJ2-7; D is perhaps TRBD1 (6 bases). Trimming removed 0 bases at V and 6 bases at J, with 9 bases between. This CDR3 has 13 amino acids. CDR1 and CDR2 from the germline V gene are LNHNV and YYDKDF (reference sequence). The CDR3 coding sequence is TGTGCCACCAGCAGAGATCCAGGGGTCGAGCAGTACTTC. It codes for CATSRDPGVEQYF.

This chain uses TRBV28 with TRBJ2-7, with D possibly being TRBD2 (6 bases). The ends were cut back, 5 bases at V and 4 bases at J, with 21 bases in the middle. The CDR3 length is 16 residues. Germline-derived CDR1 and CDR2 are MDHEN and SYDVKM. As DNA, the CDR3 is TGTGCCAGCAGTGCTCCCGGCCTCGGGAGCGAATACGAGCAGTACTTC. Protein product: CASSAPGLGSEYEQYF.

The chain has TRBV30 and TRBJ2-5; D call uncertain. The germline V gene has CDR1 GTSNPN and CDR2 SVGIG (reference sequence). V was clipped by 5 bases and J by 5 bases, with 12 bases between them. This CDR3 spans 12 amino acids. CDR3 residues: CAWGLGRETQYF. The CDR3 region has the DNA TGTGCCTGGGGCCTCGGCAGGGAGACCCAGTACTTC.

The J gene is TRBJ2-3, the V gene TRBV14; 9 bases align to TRBD2. The V and J ends lost 1 base and 4 bases, in that order; junction bases with no gene match: 6. CDR3 length: 16 amino acids. The V gene's germline CDR1 is SGHDN and CDR2 FVKESK. Here the CDR3 reads CASSQVLAGFSDTQYF. DNA for the CDR3: TGTGCCAGCAGCCAAGTGCTAGCGGGATTCTCAGATACGCAGTATTTT.

The sample holds a few counts of this clone. J is TRBJ2-3 and V is TRBV4-2, with D hard to call. The CDR3 is 13 residues long. CDR1 and CDR2 from the germline V gene are LGHNA and YNFKEQ. V gave up 2 bases and J gave up 5 bases, with 8 bases separating them. The CDR3, as DNA: TGTGCCAGCAGCCAAATACTCGGAGATACGCAGTATTTT. The encoded protein is CASSQILGDTQYF.

J is TRBJ1-2 and V is TRBV5-6; 10 nucleotides match TRBD1. The CDR3 sequence is 16 residues long. CDR1 and CDR2 from the germline V gene are SGHDT and YYEEEE. V was clipped by 2 bases and J by 6 bases; unmatched bases: 10. Written as DNA, the CDR3 is TGTGCCAGCAGCTTTCCCGGGAGACAGGGGGCCAATGGCTACACCTTC. Residues: CASSFPGRQGANGYTF.

The chain links TRBV6-1 to TRBJ1-2; 11 nucleotides align to TRBD1. The junction had 4 bases not matched to a gene; V was cut back by 5 bases and J by 5 bases. The germline V gene encodes CDR1 MNHNS and CDR2 SASEGT. The CDR3 consists of 14 residues. The CDR3 spells CASSRTGGIYGYTF. The CDR3 nucleotides read TGTGCCAGCAGTCGGACAGGGGGCATTTATGGCTACACCTTC.

This clone has only one observation. This chain joins TRBV7-9 and TRBJ1-5, with 7 bases fitting TRBD1. Losses at the gene ends were 5 bases for V and 4 bases for J; bases not matched to a gene: 5. This CDR3 has 14 amino acids. Germline loops: CDR1 SEHNR, CDR2 FQNEAQ (reference sequence). The DNA of the CDR3 is TGTGCCAGCAGCCCGGGACAGCTTAATCAGCCCCAGCATTTT. Translating it yields CASSPGQLNQPQHF.

The V call is TRBV30, the J call TRBJ2-1; a weak D match, TRBD2 (6 bases). V lost 7 bases, J lost 1 base, and 14 bases lay in between. The CDR3 extends over 14 amino acids. Per the germline V gene, CDR1 is GTSNPN and CDR2 is SVGIG (reference sequence). CDR3 amino acids: CASSQGGSYNEQFF. DNA for the CDR3: TGTGCCTCTTCTCAGGGAGGATCCTACAATGAGCAGTTCTTC.

This clone was detected once. The chain uses TRBV6-5 and TRBJ1-2; D may be TRBD1 (6 bases). V lost 11 bases, J lost 1 base, and 14 bases lay in between. CDR1 MNHEY and CDR2 SVGAGI come from the germline V gene. CDR3 length: 13 amino acids. The CDR3 is CASRQALNYGYTF. For the CDR3, the DNA is TGTGCCTCACGACAGGCCCTTAACTATGGCTACACCTTC.

The chain couples TRBV9 to TRBJ1-1, with D possibly matching TRBD1 (5 bases). Trimming took 0 bases from V and 4 from J, leaving 22 bases between them. The CDR3 totals 18 residues. The germline V gene has CDR1 SGDLS and CDR2 YYNGEE. As DNA, the CDR3 is TGTGCCAGCAGCGTAGCTACGGGGGTTCGAGGGTTTGGCACTGAAGCTTTCTTT. Translation gives CASSVATGVRGFGTEAFF. Full variable domain (rest looked up from reference TRBV9 and TRBJ1-1): DSGVTQTPKHLITATGQRVTLRCSPRSGDLSVYWYQQSLDQGLQFLIQYYNGEERAKGNILERFSAQQFPDLHSELNLSSLELGDSALYFCASSVATGVRGFGTEAFFGQGTRLTVV.

The rearrangement uses TRBV21-1 and TRBJ1-3; the tabulated D call, TRBD1, remains unverified against the DNA. TRBV21-1 constitutes a pseudogene. The CDR3 runs to 17 residues. CDR3 DNA: TGTGCCAGCAGCAAAGAAGGGACAGGGACGGTAGTCGACACCATATATTTT. Its protein product is CASSKEGTGTVVDTIYF.

The genes are TRBV28 and TRBJ2-7; D may be TRBD2 (6 bases). The CDR3 runs 13 residues. Germline CDR1 MDHEN, CDR2 SYDVKM. Trimming cost V 7 bases and J 2 bases, with 12 bases left between them. CDR3: CASKAGSAYEQYF. CDR3 DNA sequence: TGTGCCAGCAAGGCCGGGAGCGCCTACGAGCAGTACTTC. The full variable domain, with the rest looked up from reference TRBV28 and TRBJ2-7, is DVKVTQSSRYLVKRTGEKVFLECVQDMDHENMFWYRQDPGLGLRLIYFSYDVKMKEKGDIPEGYSVSREKKERFSLILESASTNQTSMYLCASKAGSAYEQYFGPGTRLTVT.

This clone appeared a few times. This chain links TRBV25-1 with TRBJ2-4; TRBD2 might be the D (5 bases). This CDR3 has 17 residues. Trimming cost V 5 bases and J 3 bases, with 20 bases left between them. CDR1 MGHDK and CDR2 SYGVNS come from the germline V gene. The CDR3 region is CASSPRGKGLNKNIQYF. In nucleotides, the CDR3 is TGTGCCAGCAGTCCACGGGGAAAGGGATTGAACAAAAACATTCAGTACTTC.

The V gene is TRBV4-3, the J gene TRBJ2-7; a possible D gene is TRBD1 (6 bases). The CDR3 is 13 residues long. V was trimmed by 2 bases and J by 7 bases, leaving 12 bases between them. The germline gives CDR1 LGHNA, CDR2 YSLEER. The CDR3 here is CASSQLGGGEQYF. As DNA, the CDR3 is TGCGCCAGCAGCCAATTAGGGGGTGGGGAGCAGTACTTC.

The chain is built from TRBV6-6 and TRBJ1-5; D might be TRBD1 (6 bases). The germline V and J ends were trimmed by 4 bases and 4 bases, with 17 bases remaining between them. This CDR3 is built from 16 residues. From germline, CDR1 is MNHNY and CDR2 SVGAGI (reference sequence). The CDR3 sequence: CASSSPGRGGNQPQHF. The CDR3 DNA sequence: TGTGCCAGCAGTTCACCGGGGAGGGGGGGTAATCAGCCCCAGCATTTT.

This chain uses TRBV7-2 with TRBJ1-5, with unresolved D. Trimming removed 2 bases at V and 4 bases at J, with 9 bases between. CDR1 is SGHTA, CDR2 FQGNSA, per germline. This CDR3 has 14 residues. The CDR3 DNA follows: TGTGCCAGCAGCTTAACGGCGGGTAATCAGCCCCAGCATTTT. It yields the protein CASSLTAGNQPQHF.

The chain joins TRBV19 to TRBJ1-2; weak D call: TRBD1 (6 bases). Trimming shortened V by 1 base and J by 5 bases, and 26 bases separated the two germline ends. Looked up from germline, CDR1 is LNHDA and CDR2 is SQIVND (reference sequence). The CDR3 is made up of 19 amino acids. The CDR3 DNA reads as TGTGCCAGTAGTATAGGGGTCTTCGGGGGGCCCGCGGGATTATATGGCTACACCTTC. Amino acids: CASSIGVFGGPAGLYGYTF.

The chain has TRBV21-1 and TRBJ1-3. TRBV21-1 is an annotated pseudogene. This CDR3 region has 15 residues. As DNA, the CDR3 is TGTGCCAGCAGCAAAGGCGTTCAAACTGGAAACACCATATATTTT. Translated, it gives CASSKGVQTGNTIYF.

The sample holds a few counts of this clone. The CDR3 sequence is CASSLSSGANVLTF. As DNA, the CDR3 is TGTGCCAGCAGCCTCAGCTCTGGGGCCAACGTCCTGACTTTC. The gene calls are TRBV25-1 and TRBJ2-6; D not resolved. V shed 6 bases and J shed 0 bases, with 6 bases lying between them. There are 14 residues in the CDR3. From germline, CDR1 is MGHDK and CDR2 SYGVNS.

For the CDR3, the DNA is TGTGCCAGCAGCCTACGACTAGCGGGAGCGGGTAATGAGCAGTTCTTC. This gives the protein CASSLRLAGAGNEQFF. This chain connects TRBV28 to TRBJ2-1; 12 bases agree with TRBD2. CDR1 and CDR2 from the germline V gene are MDHEN and SYDVKM. Trimming took 6 bases from V and 7 from J; bases not matched to a gene: 10. The CDR3 runs 16 residues.

J is TRBJ2-3 and V is TRBV6-5, with 7 bases identical to TRBD1. Germline V CDR1 and CDR2: MNHEY, SVGAGI. The CDR3 runs 14 residues. The V and J ends lost 4 bases and 4 bases, in that order; junction bases with no gene match: 5. This chain's CDR3 is CASSSRQGADTQYF. CDR3 DNA sequence: TGTGCCAGCAGTTCCCGACAGGGCGCAGATACGCAGTATTTT.

CDR3 coding DNA: TGCAGTGCTGCGAATGAGCAGTTCTTC. It codes for CSAANEQFF. The chain carries TRBV20-1 and TRBJ2-1; D ambiguous. This CDR3 has 9 residues. CDR1 is DFQATT, CDR2 SNEGSKA, per germline (reference sequence). Trimming stripped 5 bases from V and 7 bases from J, with 3 bases between.

This clone was seen more than once but under ten times. The V gene is TRBV4-1, the J gene TRBJ2-7; D may be TRBD1 (7 bases). The germline CDR1 and CDR2 sequences are MGHRA and YSYEKL. The CDR3 contains 15 residues. V was pared by 1 base and J by 5 bases, with 15 bases between. The DNA for the CDR3 is TGCGCCAGCAGCCAAGGACAGGGAGGATCCCACGAGCAGTACTTC. Its protein product is CASSQGQGGSHEQYF.

The chain is built from TRBV28 and TRBJ2-1, with 11 bases lining up with TRBD2. V lost 2 bases, J lost 5 bases, and 5 bases stayed unmatched. Per germline, CDR1 MDHEN and CDR2 SYDVKM. This CDR3 is 16 amino acids long. The CDR3 reads CASSLTTSGSHNEQFF. Here the CDR3 DNA reads TGTGCCAGCAGTTTAACTACTAGCGGGAGTCACAATGAGCAGTTCTTC.

V usage is TRBV29-1 and J usage is TRBJ1-1, with a possible D match to TRBD1 (6 bases). The CDR3 covers 13 residues. V gave up 1 base and J gave up 4 bases, with 10 bases separating them. CDR1 is SQVTM, CDR2 ANQGSEA, per germline. CDR3 sequence (DNA): TGCAGCGTTGAAGGGACAGTTGGCACTGAAGCTTTCTTT. Its protein is CSVEGTVGTEAFF. The entire variable domain, with the rest obtained from reference TRBV29-1 and TRBJ1-1, is as follows: SAVISQKPSRDICQRGTSLTIQCQVDSQVTMMFWYRQQPGQSLTLIATANQGSEATYESGFVIDKFPISRPNLTFSTLTVSNMSPEDSSIYLCSVEGTVGTEAFFGQGTRLTVV.

This chain uses TRBV5-4 with TRBJ1-4, with TRBD1 matching 8 bases. This CDR3 spans 14 amino acids. The ends lost 4 bases at V and 7 bases at J; junction bases unmatched: 6. Germline CDR1 is SGHNT and CDR2 is YYREEE (reference sequence). The CDR3 sequence is CASSRQGATEKLFF. The CDR3 nucleotides read TGTGCCAGCAGCCGGCAGGGGGCAACTGAAAAACTGTTTTTT.

V usage is TRBV27 and J usage is TRBJ2-1; tentative D call: TRBD2 (6 bases). Trimming removed 4 bases at V and 2 bases at J, with 12 bases between. Germline V gene sequence: CDR1 MNHEY, CDR2 SMNVEV (reference sequence). The CDR3 totals 15 residues. The CDR3 DNA sequence: TGTGCCAGCAGTTCTATAGCGGCGACCTACAATGAGCAGTTCTTC. This sequence encodes CASSSIAATYNEQFF.